The 20 T cell receptor beta chains listed next were all sequenced from one sample in a study of CD8 T cells in Susac syndrome. Reverse transcription of roughly 0.5 to 1 ug RNA was performed with random hexamers. TCRdb fed the immunoSEQ multiplex PCR reads into MiXCR, producing one record per CDR3 protein. The sample contains about 150,000 distinct CDR3 sequences, roughly 96% of which appear only once. The specimen was CD8+ T cells from PBMCs. The source of these receptors is a human donor with multiple sclerosis.

This clonotype has a single count. The V call is TRBV27, the J call TRBJ1-2; D not certain. Trimming left V 0 bases short and J 7 bases short, with 12 bases between. CDR1 and CDR2 (germline): MNHEY, SMNVEV (reference sequence). This CDR3 is 14 amino acids long. CDR3: CASSLSPDRVGYTF. The CDR3 DNA follows: TGTGCCAGCAGTTTATCGCCCGACCGCGTTGGCTACACCTTC.

V is TRBV6-5 and J is TRBJ2-5, with D perhaps TRBD2 (6 bases). The germline CDR1 and CDR2 sequences are MNHEY and SVGAGI. Trimming removed 2 bases at V and 1 base at J, with 11 bases between. This CDR3 is 15 amino acids long. CDR3 sequence (DNA): TGTGCCAGCAGTTACGAAGCCGGGGGCCAAGAGACCCAGTACTTC. It yields the protein CASSYEAGGQETQYF.

V is TRBV5-1 and J is TRBJ1-5; D is undetermined. The CDR3 is 14 amino acids. Trimming left V 1 base short and J 3 bases short, with 8 bases between. Germline values: CDR1 SGHRS, CDR2 YFSETQ. CDR3 nucleotides: TGCGCCAGCAGCTTGCTGAGTCCCAATCAGCCCCAGCATTTT. This translates into CASSLLSPNQPQHF.

In its sample, this clonotype was seen once. J is TRBJ2-7 and V is TRBV20-1; no definite D call. Germline V lookup: CDR1 DFQATT, CDR2 SNEGSKA (reference sequence). There are 13 residues in the CDR3. V was shortened by 0 bases and J by 3 bases, with 9 bases between the two germline ends. DNA of the CDR3: TGCAGTGCTAGAGATCTGGAAGGCTACGAGCAGTACGTC. It translates to CSARDLEGYEQYV.

The rearrangement uses TRBV15 and TRBJ2-7; D not certain. The CDR3 has 14 amino acids. V was trimmed by 3 bases and J by 5 bases, leaving 14 bases between them. Looked up from germline, CDR1 is LNHNV and CDR2 is YYDKDF (reference sequence). CDR3 nucleotides: TGTGCCACCAGCAGCGCGAGCCCGGACCACGAGCAGTACTTC. This translates into CATSSASPDHEQYF.

In this sample, this clonotype turned up once. The chain has TRBV6-2 or TRBV6-3 and TRBJ2-3, with 8 bases identical to TRBD2. CDR3 length: 17 residues. With 2 bases clipped from V and 0 bases from J, the junction kept 7 bases outside the gene matches. Germline CDR1 is MNHEY and CDR2 is SVGEGT. This CDR3 is CASSYPRVAGSTDTQYF. In nucleotides, the CDR3 is TGTGCCAGCAGTTACCCTCGGGTAGCGGGGAGCACAGATACGCAGTATTTT.

This chain joins TRBV12-3 or TRBV12-4 and TRBJ2-7; 9 bases map to TRBD1. The CDR3 spans 15 residues. V lost 4 bases to trimming and J lost 3 bases; unmatched junction nucleotides: 7. The CDR3 reads CASSYTGGPVYEQYF. In DNA, the CDR3 is TGTGCCAGCAGTTATACAGGGGGCCCTGTCTACGAGCAGTACTTC.

V usage is TRBV18 and J usage is TRBJ1-2, with no clear D. Trimming shortened V by 4 bases and J by 1 base, and 13 bases separated the two germline ends. The CDR3 contains 15 residues. CDR1 and CDR2 (germline): KGHSH, LQKENI. The CDR3 protein is CASSQYDGLNYGYTF. CDR3 nucleotides: TGTGCCAGCTCACAGTACGACGGACTTAACTATGGCTACACCTTC.

The chain joins TRBV20-1 to TRBJ1-1, with 7 bases fitting TRBD1. Per germline, CDR1 DFQATT and CDR2 SNEGSKA (reference sequence). This CDR3 region has 13 residues. The ends lost 6 bases at V and 6 bases at J; junction bases unmatched: 10. Written as DNA, the CDR3 is TGCAGTGCCACCAGGGGGATTGGTTCTGAAGCTTTCTTT. This encodes CSATRGIGSEAFF.

The chain links TRBV12-3 or TRBV12-4 to TRBJ1-2, with D uncertain. The CDR3 is made up of 12 amino acids. Trimming left V 1 base short and J 4 bases short, with 4 bases between. The CDR3 DNA is TGTGCCAGCAGTTTAGGAGTCTATGGCTACACCTTC. It specifies CASSLGVYGYTF.

CDR3 sequence (DNA): TGCAGTGCTACGGACAGGGGGTACAATCAGCCCCAGCATTTT. As protein: CSATDRGYNQPQHF. The genes are TRBV20-1 and TRBJ1-5; 10 nucleotides match TRBD1. V lost 4 bases to trimming and J lost 3 bases; unmatched junction nucleotides: 3. The CDR3 runs to 14 residues. Germline V CDR1 and CDR2: DFQATT, SNEGSKA (reference sequence).

This clonotype was observed a few times. This chain links TRBV13 with TRBJ2-7; the match to TRBD1 covers 7 bases. Per germline, CDR1 PRHDT and CDR2 FYEKMQ (reference sequence). The CDR3 runs to 14 residues. Unmatched junction bases numbered 2, after V lost 3 bases and J lost 0 bases. The CDR3 sequence is CASSFRDSSYEQYF. In nucleotides, the CDR3 is TGTGCCAGCAGCTTTAGGGACAGCTCCTACGAGCAGTACTTC.

This clonotype is a singleton in its sample. The gene calls are TRBV20-1 and TRBJ1-2; D gene unclear. The CDR3 runs 11 residues. Trimming left V 3 bases short and J 4 bases short, with 6 bases between. Germline values: CDR1 DFQATT, CDR2 SNEGSKA (reference sequence). CDR3 sequence (DNA): TGCAGTGCTAGTGATTCCTATGGCTACACCTTC. It is translated as CSASDSYGYTF.

The chain recombines TRBV29-1 with TRBJ1-5, with 7 bases identical to TRBD1. V lost 2 bases and J lost 3; bases outside the gene matches: 4. In germline, CDR1 is SQVTM, CDR2 ANQGSEA. The CDR3 extends over 14 amino acids. CDR3 nucleotide sequence: TGCAGCGTTGAAACAGGGGAGGACAATCAGCCCCAGCATTTT. Protein sequence: CSVETGEDNQPQHF. Full variable domain (outside the CDR3, taken from reference TRBV29-1 and TRBJ1-5): SAVISQKPSRDICQRGTSLTIQCQVDSQVTMMFWYRQQPGQSLTLIATANQGSEATYESGFVIDKFPISRPNLTFSTLTVSNMSPEDSSIYLCSVETGEDNQPQHFGDGTRLSIL.

The chain employs TRBV15 and TRBJ1-4; D unclear. The CDR3 has 15 residues. The germline gives CDR1 LNHNV, CDR2 YYDKDF (reference sequence). Trimming cost V 0 bases and J 8 bases, with 13 bases left between them. The CDR3 DNA reads as TGTGCCACCAGCAGAGAATATGGTCCCCAAGAAAAACTGTTTTTT. Residues: CATSREYGPQEKLFF.

This rearrangement joins TRBV7-6 to TRBJ2-7; no definite D call. Germline values: CDR1 SGHVS, CDR2 FNYEAQ. There are 13 residues in the CDR3. Trimming cost V 5 bases and J 2 bases, with 10 bases left between them. Here the CDR3 reads CASSREPTYEQYF. CDR3 nucleotide sequence: TGTGCCAGCAGCCGTGAACCCACCTACGAGCAGTACTTC.

The rearrangement uses TRBV7-3 and TRBJ2-2, with D hard to call. Germline V gives CDR1 SGHTA, CDR2 FQGTGA. The CDR3 totals 12 residues. V shed 4 bases and J shed 6 bases, with 6 bases lying between them. For the CDR3, the DNA is TGTGCCAGCAGCTCCCACTCCGGGGAGCTGTTTTTT. Protein: CASSSHSGELFF.

The V call is TRBV20-1, the J call TRBJ2-1; D uncertain. V was cut by 0 bases and J by 0 bases, with 18 bases left in between. Germline lookup yields CDR1 DFQATT and CDR2 SNEGSKA (reference sequence). The CDR3 length is 18 residues. CDR3 residues: CSARDGDFLASSYNEQFF. The CDR3 DNA follows: TGCAGTGCTAGAGATGGAGACTTCCTTGCGAGCTCCTACAATGAGCAGTTCTTC.

The CDR3 loop is CASREYQGNTEAFF. In nucleotides, the CDR3 is TGTGCCAGCAGGGAATATCAGGGGAACACTGAAGCTTTCTTT. This sequence joins TRBV6-5 and TRBJ1-1; tentative D call: TRBD1 (5 bases). CDR1 and CDR2 from the germline V gene are MNHEY and SVGAGI. The germline V and J ends were trimmed by 6 bases and 1 base, with 12 bases remaining between them. CDR3 length: 14 residues.

The chain couples TRBV7-9 to TRBJ2-7; 7 nucleotides match TRBD1. The CDR3 loop spans 14 amino acids. Germline V gene sequence: CDR1 SEHNR, CDR2 FQNEAQ (reference sequence). With 2 bases clipped from V and 7 bases from J, the junction kept 8 bases outside the gene matches. CDR3: CASSLSGQPLEQYF. Written as DNA, the CDR3 is TGTGCCAGCAGCTTATCGGGACAGCCTTTAGAGCAGTACTTC.